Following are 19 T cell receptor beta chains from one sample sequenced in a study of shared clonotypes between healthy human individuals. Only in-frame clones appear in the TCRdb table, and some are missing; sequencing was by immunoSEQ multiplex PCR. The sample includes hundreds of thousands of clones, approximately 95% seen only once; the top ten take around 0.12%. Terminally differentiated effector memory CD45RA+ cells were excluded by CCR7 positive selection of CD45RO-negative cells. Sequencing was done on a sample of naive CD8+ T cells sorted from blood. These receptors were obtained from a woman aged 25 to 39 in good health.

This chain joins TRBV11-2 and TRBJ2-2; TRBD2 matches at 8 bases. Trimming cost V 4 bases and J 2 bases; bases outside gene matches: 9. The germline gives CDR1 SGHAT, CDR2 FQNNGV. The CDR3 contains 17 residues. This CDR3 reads CASSSYRGGRNTGELFF. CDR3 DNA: TGTGCCAGCAGCTCCTACCGGGGGGGGCGCAACACCGGGGAGCTGTTTTTT.

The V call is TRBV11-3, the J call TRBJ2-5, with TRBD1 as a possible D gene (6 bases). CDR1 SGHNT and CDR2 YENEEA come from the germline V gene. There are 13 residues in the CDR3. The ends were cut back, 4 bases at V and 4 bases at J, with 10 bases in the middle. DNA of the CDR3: TGTGCCAGCAGCTCGGACAGTGGAGAGACCCAGTACTTC. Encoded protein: CASSSDSGETQYF.

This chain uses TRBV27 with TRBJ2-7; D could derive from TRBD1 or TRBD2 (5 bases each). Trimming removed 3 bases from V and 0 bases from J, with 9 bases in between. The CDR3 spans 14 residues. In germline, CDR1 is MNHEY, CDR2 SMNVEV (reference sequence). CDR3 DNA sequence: TGTGCCAGCAGTTTTTCGGGGCTCTCCTACGAGCAGTACTTC. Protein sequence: CASSFSGLSYEQYF.

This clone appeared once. CDR3 bases: TGTGCCAGTAGTCACGACAGGGATGGCAATCAGCCCCAGCATTTT. This gives the protein CASSHDRDGNQPQHF. The chain uses TRBV19 and TRBJ1-5, with 7 positions matching TRBD1. The CDR3 spans 15 residues. V lost 5 bases to trimming and J lost 2 bases; unmatched junction nucleotides: 6. CDR1 is LNHDA and CDR2 is SQIVND in the germline V gene (reference sequence).

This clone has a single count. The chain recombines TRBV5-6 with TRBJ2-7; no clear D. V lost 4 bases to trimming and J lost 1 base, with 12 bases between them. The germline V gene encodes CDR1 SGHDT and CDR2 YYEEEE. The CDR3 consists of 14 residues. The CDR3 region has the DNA TGTGCCAGCAGCCAGGACGTGGGGTCCTACGAGCAGTACTTC. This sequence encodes CASSQDVGSYEQYF.

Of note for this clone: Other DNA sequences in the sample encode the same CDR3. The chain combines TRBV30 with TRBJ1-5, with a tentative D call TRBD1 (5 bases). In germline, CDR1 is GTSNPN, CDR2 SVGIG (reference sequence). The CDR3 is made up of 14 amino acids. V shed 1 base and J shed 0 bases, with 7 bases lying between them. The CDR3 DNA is TGTGCCTGGAGTGAGGGGTTTAGCAATCAGCCCCAGCATTTT. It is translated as CAWSEGFSNQPQHF.

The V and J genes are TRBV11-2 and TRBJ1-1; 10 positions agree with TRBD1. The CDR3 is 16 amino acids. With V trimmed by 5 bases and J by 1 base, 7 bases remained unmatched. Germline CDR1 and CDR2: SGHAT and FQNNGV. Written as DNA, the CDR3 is TGTGCCAGCAGCCCCGGACAGGGGGTTAAGAACACTGAAGCTTTCTTT. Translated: CASSPGQGVKNTEAFF.

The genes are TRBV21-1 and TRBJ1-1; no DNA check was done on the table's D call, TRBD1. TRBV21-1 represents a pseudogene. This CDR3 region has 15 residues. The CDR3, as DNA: TGTGCCAGCAGCAAGCGACGGACAGGGAGAACTGAAGCTTTCTTT. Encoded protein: CASSKRRTGRTEAFF.

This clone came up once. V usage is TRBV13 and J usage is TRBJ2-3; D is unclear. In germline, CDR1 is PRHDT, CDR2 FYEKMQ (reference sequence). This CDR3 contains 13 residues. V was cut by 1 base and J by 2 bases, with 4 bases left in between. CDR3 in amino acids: CASSLVVTDTQYF. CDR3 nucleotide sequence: TGTGCCAGCAGCTTAGTTGTCACAGATACGCAGTATTTT.

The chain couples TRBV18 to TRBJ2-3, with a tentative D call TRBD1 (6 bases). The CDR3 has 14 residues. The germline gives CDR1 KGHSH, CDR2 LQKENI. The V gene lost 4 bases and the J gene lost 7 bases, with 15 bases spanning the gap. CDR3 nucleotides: TGTGCCAGCTCACGGACAGTCCCCTATTATACGCAGTATTTT. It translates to CASSRTVPYYTQYF.

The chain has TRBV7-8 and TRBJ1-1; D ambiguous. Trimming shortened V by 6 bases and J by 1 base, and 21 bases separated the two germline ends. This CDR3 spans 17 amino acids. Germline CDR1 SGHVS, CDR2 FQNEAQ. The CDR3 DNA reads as TGTGCCAGCAGACCCTCCTGGCGCACGGATAAGAACACTGAAGCTTTCTTT. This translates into CASRPSWRTDKNTEAFF.

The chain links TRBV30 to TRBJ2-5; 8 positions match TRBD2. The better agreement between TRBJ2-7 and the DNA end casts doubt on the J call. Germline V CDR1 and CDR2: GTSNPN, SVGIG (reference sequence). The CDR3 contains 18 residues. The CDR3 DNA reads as TGTGCCTGGAGGTTGACTAGCGCCCCTAGGAGGAGCTCCTACGAGCAGTACTTC. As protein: CAWRLTSAPRRSSYEQYF.

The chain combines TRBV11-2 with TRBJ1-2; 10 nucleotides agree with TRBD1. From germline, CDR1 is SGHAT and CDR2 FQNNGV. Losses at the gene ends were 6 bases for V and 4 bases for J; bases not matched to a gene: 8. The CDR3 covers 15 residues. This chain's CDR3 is CASRPRQGAIYGYTF. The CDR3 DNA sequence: TGTGCCAGCAGACCACGACAGGGGGCGATCTATGGCTACACCTTC.

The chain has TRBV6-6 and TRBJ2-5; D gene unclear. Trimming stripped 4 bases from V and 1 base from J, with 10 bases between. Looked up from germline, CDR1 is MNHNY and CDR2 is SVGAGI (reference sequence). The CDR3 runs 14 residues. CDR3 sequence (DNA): TGTGCCAGCAGTTTTTCCGAAACCCAAGAGACCCAGTACTTC. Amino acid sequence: CASSFSETQETQYF.

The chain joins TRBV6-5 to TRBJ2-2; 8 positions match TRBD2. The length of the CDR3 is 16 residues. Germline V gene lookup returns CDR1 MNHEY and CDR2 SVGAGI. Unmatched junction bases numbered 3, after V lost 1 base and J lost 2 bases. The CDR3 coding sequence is TGTGCCAGCAGTTACTTACTAGCGGACAACACCGGGGAGCTGTTTTTT. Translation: CASSYLLADNTGELFF.

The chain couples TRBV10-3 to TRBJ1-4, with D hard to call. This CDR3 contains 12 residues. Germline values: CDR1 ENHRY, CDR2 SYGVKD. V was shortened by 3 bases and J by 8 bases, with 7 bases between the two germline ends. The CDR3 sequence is CAISDNNEKLFF. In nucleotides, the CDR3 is TGTGCCATCAGTGATAACAACGAAAAACTGTTTTTT.

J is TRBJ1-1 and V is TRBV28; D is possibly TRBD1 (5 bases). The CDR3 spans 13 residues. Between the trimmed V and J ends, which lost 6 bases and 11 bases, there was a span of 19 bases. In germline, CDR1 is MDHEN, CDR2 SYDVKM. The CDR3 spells CASSPGTIRWAFF. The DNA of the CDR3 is TGTGCCAGCAGCCCCGGGACGATTAGGTGGGCTTTCTTT.

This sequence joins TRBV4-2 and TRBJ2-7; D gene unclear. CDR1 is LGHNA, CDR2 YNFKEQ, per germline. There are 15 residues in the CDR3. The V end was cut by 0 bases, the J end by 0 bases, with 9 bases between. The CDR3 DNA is TGTGCCAGCAGCCAAGATTCGAGGAGCTCCTACGAGCAGTACTTC. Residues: CASSQDSRSSYEQYF.

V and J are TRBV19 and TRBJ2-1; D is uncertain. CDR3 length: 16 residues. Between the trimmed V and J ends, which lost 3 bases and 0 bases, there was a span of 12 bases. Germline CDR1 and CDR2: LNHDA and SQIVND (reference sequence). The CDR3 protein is CASSIWSRSSYNEQFF. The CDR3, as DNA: TGTGCCAGTAGTATCTGGTCCAGGAGCTCCTACAATGAGCAGTTCTTC.